Presented here are 29 T cell receptor beta chains from one specimen sequenced in a study of cytomegalovirus exposure and HLA in healthy donors (dated by TCRdb to the late 2010s). The library was generated by the immunoSEQ multiplex PCR assay. For the multiplex PCR, a mixture combining 60 forward primers for TCR Vbeta segments and 13 reverse primers for TCR Jbeta segments was used. As stored in TCRdb, this immuneACCESS dataset retains in-frame rearrangements with V and J assigned. A fraction of the clones does not appear; measured against another copy, unresolved V genes explain less than half of the discrepancy, and the remainder lacks a known reason. The table for this sample lists 150,000 to 160,000 clones; roughly 77% of them were counted only once. The top ten clones comprise over 6% of the sample. The sample comprised PBMCs. The receptors were sampled from a man aged 25-45 years in good health and CMV-seropositive.

V and J are TRBV2 and TRBJ2-7; 7 bases fit TRBD1. Germline V gives CDR1 SNHLY, CDR2 FYNNEI. J gave up 7 bases and V 4 bases, and 10 bases lay outside the gene matches. CDR3 length equals 14 residues. CDR3 sequence: CASSGDSVRVEQYF. CDR3 in DNA: TGTGCCAGCAGTGGGGACAGTGTTAGGGTGGAGCAGTACTTC.

The chain uses TRBV12-5 and TRBJ1-4; a weak D match, TRBD1 (5 bases). Germline assignment: CDR1 LGHNT and CDR2 FRNRAP. V was pared by 3 bases and J by 3 bases, with 8 bases between. This CDR3 has 14 residues. CDR3 protein: CASGFGGSNEKLFF. CDR3 in DNA: TGTGCTAGTGGTTTTGGGGGGTCTAATGAAAAACTGTTTTTT.

This clone was seen just once. This chain links TRBV27 with TRBJ1-5; D not resolved. V was shortened by 4 bases and J by 2 bases, with 12 bases between the two germline ends. Germline lookup yields CDR1 MNHEY and CDR2 SMNVEV (reference sequence). There are 15 residues in the CDR3. The CDR3 DNA follows: TGTGCCAGCAGTTGGGGAAACGGGGGCAATCAGCCCCAGCATTTT. It is translated as CASSWGNGGNQPQHF.

J is TRBJ1-2 and V is TRBV21-1. TRBV21-1 is classified as a pseudogene. The CDR3 sequence is 9 residues long. This CDR3 reads CASSKGGTF. The CDR3 region has the DNA TGTGCCAGCAGCAAAGGAGGGACCTTC.

This rearrangement joins TRBV30 to TRBJ2-2; D is possibly TRBD1 (6 bases). The CDR3 is 14 amino acids. With 3 bases removed from V and 2 bases from J, the gap between germline ends came to 10 bases. Germline assignment: CDR1 GTSNPN and CDR2 SVGIG (reference sequence). The CDR3 loop reads CAWSVTGNTGELFF. The CDR3 nucleotides read TGTGCCTGGAGCGTGACAGGCAACACCGGGGAGCTGTTTTTT. Looking up the rest from reference TRBV30 and TRBJ2-2 gives the full variable domain: SQTIHQWPATLVQPVGSPLSLECTVEGTSNPNLYWYRQAAGRGLQLLFYSVGIGQISSEVPQNLSASRPQDRQFILSSKKLLLSDSGFYLCAWSVTGNTGELFFGEGSRLTVL.

The chain carries TRBV7-9 and TRBJ2-4, with D uncertain. The germline V gene has CDR1 SEHNR and CDR2 FQNEAQ (reference sequence). The CDR3 runs to 14 residues. The V gene lost 4 bases and the J gene lost 1 base, with 8 bases spanning the gap. The CDR3 sequence is CASSSPLAKNIQYF. As DNA, the CDR3 is TGTGCCAGCAGCTCTCCGTTGGCCAAAAACATTCAGTACTTC.

This sequence joins TRBV7-3 and TRBJ2-3; TRBD1 matches at 7 bases. Germline V lookup: CDR1 SGHTA, CDR2 FQGTGA. V was pared by 4 bases and J by 2 bases, with 6 bases of the junction left unmatched. This CDR3 spans 15 amino acids. The CDR3 spells CASSWGTVFTDTQYF. CDR3 DNA: TGTGCCAGCAGCTGGGGGACAGTCTTCACAGATACGCAGTATTTT. Supplemented by reference TRBV7-3 and TRBJ2-3, the full variable domain reads GAGVSQTPSNKVTEKGKYVELRCDPISGHTALYWYRQSLGQGPEFLIYFQGTGAADDSGLPNDRFFAVRPEGSVSTLKIQRTERGDSAVYLCASSWGTVFTDTQYFGPGTRLTVL.

This clone turned up a few times. The chain uses TRBV5-4 and TRBJ2-2; a weak D match, TRBD1 (6 bases). Between the trimmed V and J ends, which lost 0 bases and 2 bases, there was a span of 8 bases. Germline V lookup: CDR1 SGHNT, CDR2 YYREEE (reference sequence). CDR3 length: 15 residues. The CDR3 spells CASSLGTVNTGELFF. The DNA of the CDR3 is TGTGCCAGCAGCTTGGGGACAGTTAACACCGGGGAGCTGTTTTTT.

This sequence joins TRBV7-3 and TRBJ1-2, with D perhaps matching TRBD1 (6 bases). The CDR3 totals 14 residues. CDR1 SGHTA and CDR2 FQGTGA come from the germline V gene. Deletions cut 5 bases from V and 3 bases from J, with 13 bases between. CDR3 in DNA: TGTGCCAGCAGCCCGAAGGGGGGGCACTATGGCTACACCTTC. Protein: CASSPKGGHYGYTF. The whole variable domain, remainder taken from reference TRBV7-3 and TRBJ1-2, is GAGVSQTPSNKVTEKGKYVELRCDPISGHTALYWYRQSLGQGPEFLIYFQGTGAADDSGLPNDRFFAVRPEGSVSTLKIQRTERGDSAVYLCASSPKGGHYGYTFGSGTRLTVV.

The chain combines TRBV4-2 with TRBJ1-5, with no clear D. The CDR3 runs 15 residues. From germline, CDR1 is LGHNA and CDR2 YNFKEQ. V was shortened by 0 bases and J by 4 bases, with 10 bases between the two germline ends. CDR3 in DNA: TGTGCCAGCAGCCAAGAGTCCCGGAGAAATCAGCCCCAGCATTTT. It encodes CASSQESRRNQPQHF.

This chain joins TRBV2 and TRBJ1-2, with D perhaps matching TRBD1 (5 bases). The CDR3 loop spans 14 amino acids. Trimming cost V 6 bases and J 3 bases, with 14 bases left between them. Germline V lookup: CDR1 SNHLY, CDR2 FYNNEI. This chain's CDR3 is CASRGGESDYGYTF. The CDR3 DNA sequence: TGTGCCAGCAGGGGGGGGGAAAGTGACTATGGCTACACCTTC.

This clone appeared a single time. J is TRBJ2-2 and V is TRBV25-1; tentative D call: TRBD1 (6 bases). V was shortened by 10 bases and J by 4 bases, with 16 bases between the two germline ends. The CDR3 runs 14 residues. Germline V gene sequence: CDR1 MGHDK, CDR2 SYGVNS. This CDR3 reads CANIKQGRTGELFF. The CDR3 region has the DNA TGTGCCAACATAAAACAGGGACGCACCGGGGAGCTGTTTTTT.

The chain joins TRBV7-8 to TRBJ1-1; D not certain. Per the germline V gene, CDR1 is SGHVS and CDR2 is FQNEAQ. Trimming shortened V by 1 base and J by 1 base, and 4 bases separated the two germline ends. The CDR3 is 13 residues long. The CDR3, as DNA: TGTGCCAGCAGCTTAGGGCAGAACACTGAAGCTTTCTTT. Protein: CASSLGQNTEAFF.

This chain connects TRBV4-2 to TRBJ1-2; D call uncertain. The germline V gene encodes CDR1 LGHNA and CDR2 YNFKEQ. V lost 0 bases and J lost 1, with 9 bases in between. This CDR3 region has 15 residues. DNA for the CDR3: TGTGCCAGCAGCCAAGAGGCCGCAAATAACTATGGCTACACCTTC. Its protein product is CASSQEAANNYGYTF.

The chain employs TRBV28 and TRBJ1-2; a possible D gene is TRBD1 (5 bases). Trimming took 2 bases from V and 6 from J, leaving 13 bases between them. The CDR3 spans 14 residues. Per the germline V gene, CDR1 is MDHEN and CDR2 is SYDVKM. The CDR3 coding sequence is TGTGCCAGCAGTTTAGGACACTCCTATAATGGCTACACCTTC. Protein: CASSLGHSYNGYTF.

This clone has only one observation. This rearrangement joins TRBV27 to TRBJ1-5; maybe TRBD1 (6 bases). CDR1 and CDR2 from the germline V gene are MNHEY and SMNVEV (reference sequence). The CDR3 length is 13 residues. The ends were cut back, 7 bases at V and 3 bases at J, with 10 bases in the middle. In nucleotides, the CDR3 is TGTGCCAGCACTACAGGGTACAATCAGCCCCAGCATTTT. Amino acid sequence: CASTTGYNQPQHF.

The V and J genes are TRBV7-2 and TRBJ2-3; 11 bases line up with TRBD1. Germline CDR1 reads SGHTA; CDR2 reads FQGNSA. Unmatched junction bases numbered 8, after V lost 4 bases and J lost 5 bases. The CDR3 consists of 16 residues. The CDR3 is CASSWRTGGSRDTQYF. The CDR3 DNA reads TGTGCCAGCAGCTGGAGGACAGGGGGCAGTCGAGATACGCAGTATTTT.

This clone is a singleton in its sample. The chain employs TRBV15 and TRBJ2-5, with 8 bases aligning to TRBD2. J gave up 5 bases and V 0 bases, and 8 bases lay outside the gene matches. The CDR3 runs to 16 residues. Germline V gene data show CDR1 as LNHNV and CDR2 as YYDKDF (reference sequence). The CDR3 region has the DNA TGTGCCACCAGCAGAGATGGCGGGGGGAGTCGGGAGACCCAGTACTTC. Translating it yields CATSRDGGGSRETQYF.

The chain joins TRBV27 to TRBJ2-1; 15 bases align to TRBD2. The CDR3 totals 19 residues. CDR1 and CDR2 from the germline V gene are MNHEY and SMNVEV (reference sequence). J gave up 0 bases and V 0 bases, and 3 bases lay outside the gene matches. CDR3 in amino acids: CASSLSRTSGGASYNEQFF. The CDR3 nucleotides are TGTGCCAGCAGTTTATCCCGGACTAGCGGGGGGGCCTCCTACAATGAGCAGTTCTTC.

The chain joins TRBV5-1 to TRBJ1-2; TRBD1 aligns across 10 bases. Germline assignment: CDR1 SGHRS and CDR2 YFSETQ. CDR3 length: 14 amino acids. V shed 4 bases and J 3 bases; nucleotides not matched to a gene: 3. The CDR3 region is CASSDGQGDYGYTF. The DNA for the CDR3 is TGCGCCAGCAGCGATGGACAGGGGGACTATGGCTACACCTTC.

The CDR3 spells CASSLSTGYGYTF. CDR3 DNA: TGTGCCAGCAGTTTATCTACAGGCTATGGCTACACCTTC. The chain combines TRBV27 with TRBJ1-2; a possible D gene is TRBD1 (5 bases). V was pared by 0 bases and J by 4 bases, with 6 bases between. Germline CDR1 is MNHEY and CDR2 is SMNVEV (reference sequence). The CDR3 extends over 13 amino acids.

In this sample, this clone turned up once. This rearrangement joins TRBV5-3 to TRBJ1-2; 9 nucleotides align to TRBD1. TRBV5-3 belongs to the ORF category, with a function that is uncertain. This CDR3 is 13 amino acids long. The V gene end was trimmed by 2 bases and the J gene end by 6 bases; junction bases not matched to a gene: 2. The CDR3 protein is CARSLGQGNGYTF. The DNA of the CDR3 is TGTGCCAGAAGCTTAGGACAGGGGAATGGCTACACCTTC.

CDR3 nucleotides: TGTGCCAGCACTCTGGTGACTAGCGGGAGGACCTACGAGCAGTACTTC. Its translation is CASTLVTSGRTYEQYF. The chain uses TRBV28 and TRBJ2-7; the match to TRBD2 covers 13 bases. Germline V gene lookup returns CDR1 MDHEN and CDR2 SYDVKM. This CDR3 region has 16 residues. The junction had 8 bases not matched to a gene; V was cut back by 7 bases and J by 2 bases.

This sequence joins TRBV15 and TRBJ1-5; D may be TRBD1 (5 bases). CDR1 is LNHNV, CDR2 YYDKDF, per germline (reference sequence). V was trimmed by 3 bases and J by 3 bases, leaving 15 bases between them. The CDR3 has 16 residues. In DNA, the CDR3 is TGTGCCACCAGCAGTTACAGGCAGGACAACAATCAGCCCCAGCATTTT. Translating gives CATSSYRQDNNQPQHF.

The chain has TRBV25-1 and TRBJ1-1, with unresolved D. The CDR3 consists of 12 residues. Per germline, CDR1 MGHDK and CDR2 SYGVNS. Between the trimmed V and J ends, which lost 5 bases and 3 bases, there was a span of 7 bases. In DNA form, the CDR3 reads TGTGCCAGCAGTTACGGTGACACTGAAGCTTTCTTT. As protein: CASSYGDTEAFF.

This clone was detected only a few times. The DNA of the CDR3 is TGTGCCAGCAGCTCCGACAGGGACTCCTACAATGAGCAGTTCTTC. This encodes CASSSDRDSYNEQFF. J is TRBJ2-1 and V is TRBV5-4; TRBD1 matches at 7 bases. The CDR3 is 15 amino acids. J was trimmed by 0 bases and V by 3 bases; bases with no gene match: 3. From germline, CDR1 is SGHNT and CDR2 YYREEE (reference sequence).

This chain links TRBV4-3 with TRBJ2-2; 8 positions match TRBD2. The CDR3 runs 19 residues. V lost 0 bases to trimming and J lost 4 bases; unmatched junction nucleotides: 13. The germline V gene has CDR1 LGHNA and CDR2 YSLEER. The CDR3 DNA sequence: TGCGCCAGCAGCCAAGATCTGACGGGGGGGCAGTCAGGCACCGGGGAGCTGTTTTTT. Its protein is CASSQDLTGGQSGTGELFF.

This clone was counted a few times. The chain combines TRBV14 with TRBJ2-7; 12 bases fit TRBD2. Germline CDR1 and CDR2: SGHDN and FVKESK. The CDR3 has 14 residues. Germline trimming cut 5 bases from V and 6 bases from J; bases unmatched to any gene: 5. CDR3 coding DNA: TGTGCCAGCAGCTTACTAGCGGGAGGAGGCGAGCAGTACTTC. The encoded protein is CASSLLAGGGEQYF.

The rearrangement joins TRBV15 to TRBJ2-5, with D perhaps TRBD1 (5 bases). CDR1 is LNHNV, CDR2 YYDKDF, per germline (reference sequence). This CDR3 is 14 amino acids long. V gave up 0 bases and J gave up 7 bases, with 12 bases separating them. CDR3 region: CATSREPGKGTQYF. The CDR3 DNA reads as TGTGCCACCAGCAGAGAACCAGGGAAGGGGACCCAGTACTTC. Drawing the rest from reference TRBV15 and TRBJ2-5, the complete variable domain is DAMVIQNPRYQVTQFGKPVTLSCSQTLNHNVMYWYQQKSSQAPKLLFHYYDKDFNNEADTPDNFQSRRPNTSFCFLDIRSPGLGDTAMYLCATSREPGKGTQYFGPGTRLLVL.